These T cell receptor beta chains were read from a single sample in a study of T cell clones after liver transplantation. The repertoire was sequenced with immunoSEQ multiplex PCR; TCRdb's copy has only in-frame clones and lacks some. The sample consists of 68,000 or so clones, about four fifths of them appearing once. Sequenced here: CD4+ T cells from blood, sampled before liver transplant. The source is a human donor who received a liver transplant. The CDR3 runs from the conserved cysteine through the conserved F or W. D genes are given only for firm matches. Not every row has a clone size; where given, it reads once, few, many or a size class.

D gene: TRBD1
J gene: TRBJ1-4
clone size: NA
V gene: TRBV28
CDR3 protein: CASTLGGDRGRGLFF
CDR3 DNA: TGTGCCAGCACCCTAGGAGGGGACAGGGGGCGAGGGCTGTTTTTT

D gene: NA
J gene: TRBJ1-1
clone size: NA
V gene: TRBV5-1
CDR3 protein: CASSLGAPGTEAFF
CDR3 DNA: TGCGCCAGCAGCTTGGGGGCACCGGGCACTGAAGCTTTCTTT

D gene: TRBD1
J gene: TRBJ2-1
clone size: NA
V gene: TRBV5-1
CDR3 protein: CASSLGPGQGRINEQFF
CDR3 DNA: TGCGCCAGCAGCTTGGGCCCCGGACAGGGTAGAATAAATGAGCAGTTCTTC

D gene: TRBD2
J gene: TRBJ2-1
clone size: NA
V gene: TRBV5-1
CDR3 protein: CASSLGRLADYNEQFF
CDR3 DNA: TGCGCCAGCAGCTTGGGTCGACTAGCGGACTACAATGAGCAGTTCTTC

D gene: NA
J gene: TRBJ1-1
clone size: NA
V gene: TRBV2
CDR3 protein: CASSEGRGTLKLEAFF
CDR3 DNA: TGTGCCAGCAGTGAGGGTAGGGGGACACTGAAGTTGGAAGCTTTCTTT

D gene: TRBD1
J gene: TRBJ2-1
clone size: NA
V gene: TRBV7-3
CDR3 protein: CASSRQGAVEQFF
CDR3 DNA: TGTGCCAGCAGCCGACAGGGGGCGGTTGAGCAGTTCTTC

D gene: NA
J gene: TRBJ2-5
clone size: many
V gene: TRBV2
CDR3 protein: CASADGRDGVETQYF
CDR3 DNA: TGTGCCAGCGCTGACGGCCGAGACGGCGTGGAGACCCAGTACTTC

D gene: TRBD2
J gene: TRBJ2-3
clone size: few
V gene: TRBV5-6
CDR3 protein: CASSYLPGGGDTQYF
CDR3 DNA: TGTGCCAGCAGCTATCTCCCGGGAGGGGGAGATACGCAGTATTTT

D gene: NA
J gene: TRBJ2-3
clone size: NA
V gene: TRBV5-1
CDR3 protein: CASSLGGGTDTQYF
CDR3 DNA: TGCGCCAGCAGCTTGGGAGGGGGCACAGATACGCAGTATTTT

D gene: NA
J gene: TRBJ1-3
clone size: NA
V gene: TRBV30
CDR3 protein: CAWDGTGNTIYF
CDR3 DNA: TGTGCCTGGGACGGAACTGGAAACACCATATATTTT

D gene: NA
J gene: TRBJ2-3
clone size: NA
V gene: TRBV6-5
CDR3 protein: CASSLGGLVDTQYF
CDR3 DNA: TGTGCCAGCAGCTTGGGGGGATTGGTGGATACGCAGTATTTT

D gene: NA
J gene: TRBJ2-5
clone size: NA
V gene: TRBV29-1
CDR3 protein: CSSAEGAETQYF
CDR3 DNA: TGCAGCTCGGCTGAAGGCGCGGAGACCCAGTACTTC

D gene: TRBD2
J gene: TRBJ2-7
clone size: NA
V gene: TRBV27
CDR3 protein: CASTRTSGSGGPREQYF
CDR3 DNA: TGTGCCAGCACCCGGACTAGCGGGAGTGGTGGGCCTCGGGAGCAGTACTTC

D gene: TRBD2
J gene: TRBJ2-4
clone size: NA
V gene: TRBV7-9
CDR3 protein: CASSHSGGADIQYF
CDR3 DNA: TGTGCCAGCAGCCACTCGGGGGGTGCGGACATTCAGTACTTC

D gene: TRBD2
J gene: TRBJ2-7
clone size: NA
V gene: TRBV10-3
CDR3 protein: CATTPLSTGGGIEQYF
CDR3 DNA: TGTGCCACGACCCCCCTCTCTACGGGAGGGGGTATTGAGCAGTACTTC

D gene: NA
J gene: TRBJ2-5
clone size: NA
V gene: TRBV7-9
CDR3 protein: CASSLGQHSQETQYF
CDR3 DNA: TGTGCCAGCAGCCTCGGACAGCACTCACAAGAGACCCAGTACTTC

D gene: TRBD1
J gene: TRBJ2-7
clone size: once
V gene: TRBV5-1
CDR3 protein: CASSRSPPGQGSYEQYF
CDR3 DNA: TGCGCCAGCAGCCGATCACCGCCGGGACAGGGGTCCTACGAGCAGTACTTC

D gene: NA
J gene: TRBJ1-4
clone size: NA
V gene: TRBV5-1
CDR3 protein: CASSLGHRDNNEKLFF
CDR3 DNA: TGCGCCAGCAGCTTGGGGCACAGGGACAATAATGAAAAACTGTTTTTT

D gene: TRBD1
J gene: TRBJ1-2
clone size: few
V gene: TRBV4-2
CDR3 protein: CASSSVGTGDGYTF
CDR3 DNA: TGTGCCAGCAGCTCCGTTGGGACAGGGGATGGCTACACCTTC

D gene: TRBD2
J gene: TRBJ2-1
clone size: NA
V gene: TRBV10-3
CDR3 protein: CAISESIKAGGRNEQFF
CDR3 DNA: TGTGCCATCAGTGAGTCGATAAAAGCGGGAGGGAGAAATGAGCAGTTCTTC

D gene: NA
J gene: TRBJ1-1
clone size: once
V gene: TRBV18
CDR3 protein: CASSFIEGWNTEAFF
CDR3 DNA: TGTGCCAGCTCATTTATCGAGGGCTGGAACACTGAAGCTTTCTTT

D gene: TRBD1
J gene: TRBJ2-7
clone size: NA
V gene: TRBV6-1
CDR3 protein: CASSKQGATPYEQYF
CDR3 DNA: TGTGCCAGCAGCAAACAGGGGGCAACCCCCTACGAGCAGTACTTC

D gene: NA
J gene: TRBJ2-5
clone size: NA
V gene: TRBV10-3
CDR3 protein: CAISESGREETQYF
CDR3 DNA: TGTGCCATCAGTGAGTCTGGCAGGGAAGAGACCCAGTACTTC

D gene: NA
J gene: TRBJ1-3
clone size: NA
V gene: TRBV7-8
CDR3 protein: CASSLGVISGNTIYF
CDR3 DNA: TGTGCCAGCAGCTTAGGGGTAATCTCTGGAAACACCATATATTTT

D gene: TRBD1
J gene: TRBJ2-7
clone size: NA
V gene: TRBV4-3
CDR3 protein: CASSQNEQGLYEQYF
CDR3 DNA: TGCGCCAGCAGCCAAAATGAACAGGGGTTATACGAGCAGTACTTC

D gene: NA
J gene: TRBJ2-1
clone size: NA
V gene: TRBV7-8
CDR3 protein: CASSAGRGYNEQFF
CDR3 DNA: TGTGCCAGCAGCGCCGGACGGGGATACAATGAGCAGTTCTTC